This T cell receptor (beta chain) was recovered during a study of cytomegalovirus exposure and HLA in healthy donors. Study-wide background: HLA-typed donors were the source of approximately 88 million unique TCRs, which an early data release held.

Concerning this clone: The antigen is undetermined.

Healthy donors of bone marrow made up the group. The study, taken as a whole, reports: Donors were assumed by presence/absence analyses to have roughly uniform sequencing depth. Solely CMV serostatus was available to characterize immune exposure.

Both 60 Vbeta primers and 13 Jbeta primers went into the PCR. Using immunoSEQ multiplex PCR, the repertoire was profiled, and TCRdb retains in-frame clones only, with some absent. The data hold under 85,000 clones, with roughly 70% observed a single time. This CDR3 is built from 14 residues. Trimming removed 1 base from V and 0 bases from J, with 7 bases in between. Per the germline V gene, CDR1 is MGHRA and CDR2 is YSYEKL. J is TRBJ2-7 and V is TRBV4-1; perhaps TRBD2 as D (5 bases). Sequencing used PBMCs. The clonotype comes from a woman younger than 45 in good health and CMV-seronegative. CDR3 in amino acids: CASSQATSSYEQYF. The CDR3 nucleotides read TGCGCCAGCAGCCAAGCTACTAGCTCCTACGAGCAGTACTTC.